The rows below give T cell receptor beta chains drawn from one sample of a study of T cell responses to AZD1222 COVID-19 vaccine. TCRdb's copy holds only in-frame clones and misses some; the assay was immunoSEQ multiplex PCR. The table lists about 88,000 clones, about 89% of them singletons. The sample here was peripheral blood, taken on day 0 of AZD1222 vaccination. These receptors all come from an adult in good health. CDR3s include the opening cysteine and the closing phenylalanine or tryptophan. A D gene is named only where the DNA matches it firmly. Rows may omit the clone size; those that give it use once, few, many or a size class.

TGTGCCAGCAGCCCCGGGGCTAGACTGGGAGAGACCCAGTACTTC	CASSPGARLGETQYF	NA	TRBJ2-5	NA	TRBV7-8
TGTGCCATCAGTGAGCAGGGGGACGGTGGCTACACCTTC	CAISEQGDGGYTF	TRBD1	TRBJ1-2	NA	TRBV10-3
TGTGCCAGCTCACCCCCACATCGTCTAGCGAGTCACAATGAGCAGTTCTTC	CASSPPHRLASHNEQFF	NA	TRBJ2-1	NA	TRBV18
TGTGCCAGCAGTCGACTCGGATACGAGCAGTACTTC	CASSRLGYEQYF	NA	TRBJ2-7	once	TRBV27
TGTGCCAGCAGCTTAGATCGCTCTGGAAACACCATATATTTT	CASSLDRSGNTIYF	NA	TRBJ1-3	NA	TRBV7-9
TGTGCCAGCAGCCAAGGGACAGCCTACGAGCAGTACTTC	CASSQGTAYEQYF	TRBD1	TRBJ2-7	once	TRBV7-9
TGCGCCAGCAGGCATTCACCGGGACAGGTGAACAATGAGCAGTTCTTC	CASRHSPGQVNNEQFF	TRBD1	TRBJ2-1	NA	TRBV5-1
TGTGCCAGCAGCTTAGAAATGGACTCACCCCTCCACTTT	CASSLEMDSPLHF	NA	TRBJ1-6	NA	TRBV7-9
TGCGCCAGCAGCCGGACAGCGAACACCGGGGAGCTGTTTTTT	CASSRTANTGELFF	NA	TRBJ2-2	once	TRBV5-1
TGTGCCAGCAGTGGGGACAGGTCGGACACTGAAGCTTTCTTT	CASSGDRSDTEAFF	TRBD1	TRBJ1-1	NA	TRBV2
TGTGCCAGCAGCCCCCATCAAGAGACCCAGTACTTC	CASSPHQETQYF	NA	TRBJ2-5	NA	TRBV7-9
TGCGCCAGCAGCACGGCGGGGGCCCCCTCCTACAATGAGCAGTTCTTC	CASSTAGAPSYNEQFF	NA	TRBJ2-1	NA	TRBV5-1
TGTGCCAGCAGCCTAAACACAGATACGCAGTATTTT	CASSLNTDTQYF	NA	TRBJ2-3	NA	TRBV11-3
TGTGCCAGCAGTGGTCAGGTGATATATAGCAATCAGCCCCAGCATTTT	CASSGQVIYSNQPQHF	NA	TRBJ1-5	NA	TRBV2
TGTGCCAGCTCAGCCCGGGACAGGAACACTGAAGCTTTCTTT	CASSARDRNTEAFF	TRBD1	TRBJ1-1	NA	TRBV18
TGTGCCAGTTGGTTCCCGACGGTGAACACTGAAGCTTTCTTT	CASWFPTVNTEAFF	NA	TRBJ1-1	once	TRBV19
TGCGCCAGCAGCCAAGATAGGGACTATGGCTACACCTTC	CASSQDRDYGYTF	NA	TRBJ1-2	NA	TRBV4-1
TGTGCCAGCAGCCCCCCGGTCGGGGGTTATGGCTACACCTTC	CASSPPVGGYGYTF	NA	TRBJ1-2	NA	TRBV5-6
TGTGCCAGCAGCAGCGGACAGGGGTCCGGGGAGCTGTTTTTT	CASSSGQGSGELFF	TRBD1	TRBJ2-2	NA	TRBV7-3
TGTGCCAGCAGTTCAGGTGTGACCGGGGAGCTGTTTTTT	CASSSGVTGELFF	NA	TRBJ2-2	NA	TRBV6-2/TRBV6-3
TGTGCCAGTAGTATACCCTCTTTTGGGCGAACGGGAGCTTTCTTT	CASSIPSFGRTGAFF	NA	TRBJ1-1	once	TRBV19
TGTGCCAGCAGTTTAAACAGCTACTCCTACAATGAGCAGTTCTTC	CASSLNSYSYNEQFF	NA	TRBJ2-1	NA	TRBV27
TGTGCCAGCAGCTTGGTCTGGACAATTAACTATGGCTACACCTTC	CASSLVWTINYGYTF	NA	TRBJ1-2	NA	TRBV5-6
TGTGCCAGCAGCTCCGAAAGGATTTCGGCCAATCAGCCCCAGCATTTT	CASSSERISANQPQHF	NA	TRBJ1-5	NA	TRBV7-8
TGTGCCTCCCGAGCCGGGGTAGCGGAGAGGTATGAGCAGTTCTTC	CASRAGVAERYEQFF	NA	TRBJ2-1	NA	TRBV7-8
TGTGCCAGCAGTGAATGGGGGGACAATGAAAAACTGTTTTTT	CASSEWGDNEKLFF	NA	TRBJ1-4	NA	TRBV2
TGTGCCAGCAGTTTCGTTGGGCAGGGTAATGGCTACGAGCAGTACTTC	CASSFVGQGNGYEQYF	NA	TRBJ2-7	NA	TRBV27
TGTGCCAGCAGCGGAACAGGGGGCGCCGACCCGAACACTGAAGCTTTCTTT	CASSGTGGADPNTEAFF	TRBD1	TRBJ1-1	NA	TRBV5-4
TGTGCCAGCAGCTTGACGGATAGCAATCAGCCCCAGCATTTT	CASSLTDSNQPQHF	NA	TRBJ1-5	once	TRBV7-2